These 2 T cell receptor beta chains originate from one sample sequenced in a study of blood T cell repertoires in COVID-19. Sequencing was performed with immunoSEQ multiplex PCR; in TCRdb, only in-frame clones are kept and a portion is missing. The sample holds about 240,000 clones; around four fifths are singletons and the top ten take 3.5% to 4.5%. Material: peripheral blood. These receptors came from a man in his fifties or sixties with acute or convalescent COVID-19.

This CDR3 reads CASSQDSRGGNQPQHF. The CDR3 DNA follows: TGTGCCAGCAGCCAAGATAGCAGGGGAGGCAATCAGCCCCAGCATTTT. The rearrangement links TRBV3-1 (or the pseudogene TRBV3-2) to TRBJ1-5; D might be TRBD1 (6 bases). The CDR3 totals 16 residues. The V end was cut by 0 bases, the J end by 2 bases, with 11 bases between. Looked up from germline, CDR1 is LGHDT and CDR2 is YNNKEL (reference sequence).

This clone was recorded only once. The rearrangement links TRBV30 to TRBJ2-5; 13 bases match TRBD2. The CDR3 contains 14 residues. J gave up 7 bases and V 1 base, and 3 bases lay outside the gene matches. Looked up from germline, CDR1 is GTSNPN and CDR2 is SVGIG (reference sequence). CDR3 DNA: TGTGCCTGGAGTGGGACTAGCGGGGGTCGGACCCAGTACTTC. It encodes CAWSGTSGGRTQYF.